This is a list of T cell receptor beta chains from one sample in a study of blood T cells in healthy people across ages. TCRdb re-called the 5' RACE reads with MiXCR, one entry per CDR3 protein. Here the sample spans about 1.6 million distinct CDR3 sequences, roughly 32% being singletons. Sequenced input: blood. Receptors originate from a young woman in good health. Both conserved end residues are part of each CDR3. The D gene is left open where the match is weak. Clone size, where shown, is once, few, many, or a class for clones that have expanded.

>once|TRBD2|TRBJ2-3|16|TRBV7-2
CASSPGLAGAWGTQYF
TGTGCCAGCAGCCCGGGACTAGCGGGAGCCTGGGGCACGCAGTATTTT
>few|NA|TRBJ1-4|16|TRBV4-1
CASSQPWGATNEKLFF
TGCGCCAGCAGTCAACCCTGGGGTGCAACTAATGAAAAACTGTTTTTT
>NA|NA|TRBJ2-6|15|TRBV28
CASSLVTGGADVLTF
TGTGCCAGCAGTCTCGTTACTGGTGGGGCCGACGTCCTGACTTTC
>few|NA|TRBJ1-2|16|TRBV3-1
CASSQDGAGLLYGYTF
TGTGCCAGCAGCCAAGATGGGGCAGGGCTTCTCTATGGCTACACCTTC
>few|NA|TRBJ2-1|15|TRBV20-1
CSATPRGVGYNEQFF
TGCAGTGCTACCCCGAGGGGGGTCGGTTACAATGAGCAGTTCTTC
>NA|NA|TRBJ2-1|14|TRBV20-1
CSARVFLSYNEQFF
TGCAGTGCTAGAGTTTTTCTATCCTACAATGAGCAGTTCTTC
>few|TRBD1|TRBJ2-1|13|TRBV28
CASMGDRANEQFF
TGTGCCAGCATGGGGGACAGGGCCAATGAGCAGTTCTTC
>NA|NA|TRBJ2-3|13|TRBV7-8
CASSTGLIDTQYF
TGTGCCAGCAGCACCGGACTAATTGATACGCAGTATTTT
>many|TRBD2|TRBJ2-7|14|TRBV29-1
CSVETSGTLYEQYF
TGCAGCGTTGAAACCAGCGGGACCCTCTACGAGCAGTACTTC
>NA|TRBD2|TRBJ2-5|16|TRBV11-2
CASSSGTSAYQETQYF
TGTGCCAGCAGCTCCGGGACTAGCGCGTACCAAGAGACCCAGTACTTC
>NA|TRBD2|TRBJ2-2|14|TRBV29-1
CSVKSGVNTGELFF
TGCAGCGTCAAAAGCGGGGTTAACACCGGGGAGCTGTTTTTT
>few|TRBD2|TRBJ2-5|15|TRBV28
CASSLFGLAKETQYF
TGTGCCAGCAGTTTATTCGGACTAGCGAAAGAGACCCAGTACTTC
>NA|NA|TRBJ2-5|15|TRBV20-1
CSAADRDLGRETQYF
TGCAGTGCTGCCGACCGGGACCTCGGTAGGGAGACCCAGTACTTC
>NA|NA|TRBJ2-1|15|TRBV14
CASSLDRASGGEQFF
TGTGCCAGCAGCCTCGACAGGGCCTCGGGAGGTGAGCAGTTCTTC
>few|TRBD2|TRBJ2-7|16|TRBV4-2
CASSQAGLATAYEQYF
TGTGCCAGCAGCCAAGCGGGACTAGCGACTGCCTACGAGCAGTACTTC
>few|TRBD1|TRBJ1-1|15|TRBV7-9
CASSQAQGANTEAFF
TGTGCCAGCAGCCAAGCGCAGGGGGCGAACACTGAAGCTTTCTTT
>few|NA|TRBJ2-5|14|TRBV12-3/TRBV12-4
CASSIRLVEEEQYF
TGTGCCAGCAGTATCCGACTAGTGGAGGAAGAGCAGTACTTC
>NA|NA|TRBJ2-3|11|TRBV20-1
CSASDPDTQYF
TGCAGTGCTAGTGATCCAGATACGCAGTATTTT
>NA|NA|TRBJ1-5|17|TRBV20-1
CSASLGSGRSSNQPHHF
TGCAGTGCTAGTTTAGGGTCTGGGAGAAGTAGCAATCAGCCCCACCATTTT
>NA|NA|TRBJ1-1|15|TRBV28
CATQLMPYMNTEAFF
TGTGCCACCCAGTTAATGCCCTATATGAACACTGAAGCTTTCTTT
>few|NA|TRBJ2-1|14|TRBV7-9
CASPGDFSYNEQFF
TGTGCCAGCCCAGGGGACTTCTCCTACAATGAGCAGTTCTTC
>NA|TRBD2|TRBJ2-3|16|TRBV7-9
CASSPFTSGRADTQYF
TGTGCCAGCAGCCCGTTTACTAGCGGGAGGGCAGATACGCAGTATTTT
>NA|NA|TRBJ2-7|12|TRBV20-1
CSARGNIYEQYF
TGCAGTGCTAGAGGAAACATATACGAGCAGTACTTC
>many|NA|TRBJ2-1|13|TRBV6-5
CASRSLPGHEQFF
TGTGCCAGCCGGAGCCTGCCTGGCCATGAGCAGTTCTTC
>NA|NA|TRBJ2-7|14|TRBV11-2
CASSLDGGSHEQYF
TGTGCCAGCAGCTTAGATGGGGGGAGTCACGAGCAGTACTTC
>many|TRBD2|TRBJ2-1|11|TRBV29-1
CSASGDNEQFF
TGCAGTGCTAGCGGGGACAATGAGCAGTTCTTC
>few|TRBD2|TRBJ2-3|17|TRBV27
CASRGTSGYWGTDTQYF
TGTGCCAGCAGGGGGACTAGCGGATATTGGGGCACAGATACGCAGTATTTT
>once|NA|TRBJ2-6|19|TRBV7-3
CASSPRPRGVGTGANVLTF
TGTGCCAGCAGCCCCCGCCCGCGAGGTGTTGGAACTGGGGCCAACGTCCTGACTTTC
>many|TRBD1|TRBJ2-7|14|TRBV7-2
CASSPRTGIYEQYF
TGTGCCAGCAGCCCTCGGACAGGAATCTACGAGCAGTACTTC
>few|NA|TRBJ2-7|14|TRBV28
CASSFRGLVYEQYF
TGTGCCAGCAGTTTCCGGGGCCTCGTCTACGAGCAGTACTTC
>many|NA|TRBJ2-1|12|TRBV6-2/TRBV6-3
CATAIPYNEQFF
TGTGCCACCGCGATCCCATACAATGAGCAGTTCTTC
>NA|NA|TRBJ2-7|15|TRBV13
CASSLGQDNTYEQYF
TGTGCCAGCAGCTTAGGACAGGACAATACCTACGAGCAGTACTTC
>few|NA|TRBJ2-7|11|TRBV10-1
CASSEADEQYF
TGCGCCAGCAGTGAGGCAGACGAGCAGTACTTC
>NA|NA|TRBJ2-5|14|TRBV3-1
CASSHGPSQETQYF
TGTGCCAGCAGCCATGGTCCTAGCCAAGAGACCCAGTACTTC
>NA|NA|TRBJ2-5|13|TRBV5-1
CASIGSSQETQYF
TGCGCCAGCATTGGCAGCTCACAAGAGACCCAGTACTTC
>few|NA|TRBJ2-7|13|TRBV4-2
CASSLFHGQEQYF
TGTGCCAGCAGCCTGTTTCACGGCCAGGAGCAGTACTTC
>NA|TRBD1|TRBJ2-3|16|TRBV6-1
CASSEGGTGNTDTQYF
TGTGCCAGCAGTGAGGGGGGGACAGGGAATACAGATACGCAGTATTTT
>few|TRBD1|TRBJ2-3|18|TRBV5-1
CASRPRDRGLHGTDTQYF
TGCGCCAGCCGTCCTCGGGACAGGGGGCTCCACGGCACAGATACGCAGTATTTT
>NA|TRBD2|TRBJ2-5|16|TRBV5-1
CASSLGASGNQETQYF
TGCGCCAGCAGCTTGGGAGCTAGCGGGAACCAAGAGACCCAGTACTTC
>once|NA|TRBJ2-7|13|TRBV5-5
CASSGLQGSEQYF
TGTGCCAGCAGCGGACTACAGGGGAGCGAGCAGTACTTC
>NA|NA|TRBJ1-5|12|TRBV29-1
CSGESGGQPQHF
TGCAGCGGAGAGTCGGGGGGTCAGCCCCAGCATTTT
>few|TRBD1|TRBJ2-3|15|TRBV20-1
CSARDGQGWTDTQYF
TGCAGTGCTAGAGACGGACAGGGGTGGACAGATACGCAGTATTTT
>few|TRBD1|TRBJ2-7|16|TRBV5-1
CASSSLDGQGMYEQYF
TGCGCCAGCAGCTCCCTCGACGGACAGGGGATGTACGAGCAGTACTTC
>few|NA|TRBJ2-5|13|TRBV7-6
CASSRTVEEAQYF
TGTGCCAGCAGCCGGACTGTGGAGGAGGCCCAGTACTTC
>few|NA|TRBJ2-2|15|TRBV3-1
CASSLAGTLTGELFF
TGTGCCAGCAGCCTAGCCGGGACACTGACCGGGGAGCTGTTTTTT
>NA|TRBD1|TRBJ1-2|14|TRBV25-1
CASSGQGVNYGYTF
TGTGCCAGCAGTGGACAGGGAGTTAACTATGGCTACACCTTC
>NA|NA|TRBJ2-7|17|TRBV4-1
CASSQALGLGVSYEQYF
TGCGCCAGCAGCCAAGCATTGGGACTGGGGGTGTCCTACGAGCAGTACTTC
>NA|NA|TRBJ2-5|15|TRBV11-2
CASRMSGGNRETQYF
TGTGCCAGCAGAATGAGTGGGGGAAACCGGGAGACCCAGTACTTC
>NA|NA|TRBJ1-5|15|TRBV18
CASSPSGGGRQPQHF
TGTGCCAGCTCACCGTCGGGGGGAGGGCGCCAGCCCCAGCATTTT
>NA|NA|TRBJ2-2|14|TRBV6-2/TRBV6-3
CASKPTGITGELFF
TGTGCCAGCAAACCAACAGGGATTACCGGGGAGCTGTTTTTT
>few|NA|TRBJ2-3|15|TRBV11-2
CASSLARDGQNTQYF
TGTGCCAGCAGCTTAGCCCGGGACGGTCAAAATACGCAGTATTTT
>NA|TRBD1|TRBJ2-2|15|TRBV10-3
CAISPRTGDAGELFF
TGTGCCATCAGTCCCCGGACAGGGGACGCCGGGGAGCTGTTTTTT
>few|TRBD2|TRBJ2-1|19|TRBV4-1
CASSQDGTSGSSIGNEQFF
TGCGCCAGCAGCCAAGATGGGACTAGCGGGAGTAGTATAGGCAATGAGCAGTTCTTC
>NA|NA|TRBJ2-5|15|TRBV27
CASSYQGGRQETQYF
TGTGCCAGCAGTTACCAGGGAGGCCGGCAAGAGACCCAGTACTTC
>few|NA|TRBJ2-7|16|TRBV20-1
CSARDLSGWAPYEQYF
TGCAGTGCTAGAGATCTGTCAGGGTGGGCTCCCTACGAGCAGTACTTC
>NA|NA|TRBJ1-1|12|TRBV6-5
CASSYAGGWAFF
TGTGCCAGCAGTTACGCTGGCGGATGGGCTTTCTTT
>many|NA|TRBJ2-7|13|TRBV29-1
CSVEGTRRYEQYF
TGCAGCGTTGAGGGGACGAGGAGGTACGAGCAGTACTTC